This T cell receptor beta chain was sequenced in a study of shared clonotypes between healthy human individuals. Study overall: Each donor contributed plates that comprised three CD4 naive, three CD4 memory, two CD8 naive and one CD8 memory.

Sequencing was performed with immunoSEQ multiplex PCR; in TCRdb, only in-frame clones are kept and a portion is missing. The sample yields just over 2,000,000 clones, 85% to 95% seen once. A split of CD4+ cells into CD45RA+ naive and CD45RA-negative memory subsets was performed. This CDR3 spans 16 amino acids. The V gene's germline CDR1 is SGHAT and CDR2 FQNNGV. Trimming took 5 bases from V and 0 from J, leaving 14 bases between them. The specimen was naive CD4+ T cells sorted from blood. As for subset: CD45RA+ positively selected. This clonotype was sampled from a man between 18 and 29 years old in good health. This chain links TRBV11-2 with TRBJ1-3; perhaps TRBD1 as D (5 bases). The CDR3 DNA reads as TGTGCCAGCAGCCCCCAAGGACAACCCTCTGGAAACACCATATATTTT. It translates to CASSPQGQPSGNTIYF. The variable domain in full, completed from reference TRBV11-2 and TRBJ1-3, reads EAGVAQSPRYKIIEKRQSVAFWCNPISGHATLYWYQQILGQGPKLLIQFQNNGVVDDSQLPKDRFSAERLKGVDSTLKIQPAKLEDSAVYLCASSPQGQPSGNTIYFGEGSWLTVV.